These 5 T cell receptor beta chains share one sample of origin, sequenced in a study of blood T cells in healthy people across ages. For the second PCR, which ran for 7 to 11 cycles, a sample-barcoded 5' primer and a J-beta primer mix were used. Via MiXCR, TCRdb re-called the 5' RACE reads, giving one row per CDR3 protein. Of 650,000 to 800,000 distinct CDR3 sequences detected, roughly 44% appear once; the ten largest clones hold roughly a fifth. What was sequenced was blood. These receptors all stem from a man in his 60s in good health.

The chain recombines TRBV6-6 with TRBJ1-1, with a possible D match to TRBD1 (6 bases). CDR3 length: 15 amino acids. CDR1 and CDR2 from the germline V gene are MNHNY and SVGAGI (reference sequence). The ends were cut back, 4 bases at V and 6 bases at J, with 18 bases in the middle. CDR3 in amino acids: CASSSENQGIPEAFF. In DNA form, the CDR3 reads TGTGCCAGCAGTTCTGAAAATCAGGGGATCCCTGAAGCTTTCTTT.

The rearrangement uses TRBV27 and TRBJ2-3, with D perhaps given as TRBD1 or TRBD2 (6 bases each). Germline V gene sequence: CDR1 MNHEY, CDR2 SMNVEV (reference sequence). V gave up 2 bases and J gave up 4 bases, with 13 bases separating them. The length of the CDR3 is 15 residues. The CDR3 here is CASSLRGLPADTQYF. Written as DNA, the CDR3 is TGTGCCAGCAGTTTACGGGGGCTACCGGCAGATACGCAGTATTTT.

The gene calls are TRBV4-1 and TRBJ2-1; no firm D call. The CDR3 runs 16 residues. Trimming pared 4 bases from V and 5 bases from J, leaving 18 bases between. The germline CDR1 and CDR2 sequences are MGHRA and YSYEKL. For the CDR3, the DNA is TGCGCCAGCAGCCCATCCGATAGGGTCACCCACAATGAGCAGTTCTTC. It is translated as CASSPSDRVTHNEQFF.

There are a few counts of this clonotype. This chain uses TRBV6-5 with TRBJ2-5; no firm D call. The CDR3 covers 13 residues. Germline CDR1 reads MNHEY; CDR2 reads SVGAGI. Trimming cost V 2 bases and J 3 bases, with 7 bases left between them. CDR3 protein: CASSYLRKETQYF. Written as DNA, the CDR3 is TGTGCCAGCAGTTACCTCAGGAAAGAGACCCAGTACTTC.

This clonotype was observed a few times. This chain uses TRBV29-1 with TRBJ2-3, with D tentatively TRBD1 (7 bases). Trimming removed 1 base at V and 3 bases at J, with 11 bases between. From germline, CDR1 is SQVTM and CDR2 ANQGSEA. This CDR3 spans 14 amino acids. The CDR3 nucleotides read TGCAGCGTTGAAGCAGGGGGGAAGACAGATACGCAGTATTTT. It translates to CSVEAGGKTDTQYF.